The 20 T cell receptor beta chains presented below share a single source sample, sequenced in a study of OX40 agonist ivuxolimab in advanced cancers. Some clones are missing from TCRdb's copy, which holds only in-frame ones; the method was immunoSEQ multiplex PCR. In the table there are tens of thousands of clones, more than 85% of which are singletons. Here the sequenced sample was CD4+ or CD8+ T cells sorted from blood, taken in a trial of the OX40 agonist ivuxolimab. The source is an adult with an advanced solid tumor such as melanoma, head and neck, liver or kidney cancer.

The chain joins TRBV19 to TRBJ2-6, with D perhaps matching TRBD2 (5 bases). The germline V and J ends were trimmed by 5 bases and 0 bases, with 11 bases remaining between them. This CDR3 region has 16 residues. Germline CDR1 and CDR2: LNHDA and SQIVND (reference sequence). Here the CDR3 reads CASSGGRPSGANVLTF. CDR3 DNA: TGTGCCAGTAGTGGAGGACGACCCTCTGGGGCCAACGTCCTGACTTTC.

This chain joins TRBV5-4 and TRBJ2-7; either TRBD1 or TRBD2 may fit D (5 bases each). V shed 2 bases and J shed 6 bases, with 18 bases lying between them. The CDR3 length is 15 residues. Germline CDR1 and CDR2: SGHNT and YYREEE (reference sequence). The CDR3 region is CASSFQGGLVLEQYF. The CDR3 coding sequence is TGTGCCAGCAGCTTTCAGGGCGGGCTAGTTCTCGAGCAGTACTTC.

The V gene is TRBV10-3, the J gene TRBJ1-2; 10 positions agree with TRBD1. This CDR3 has 13 amino acids. V gave up 11 bases and J gave up 4 bases; unmatched junction bases: 7. CDR1 and CDR2 (germline): ENHRY, SYGVKD. The chain's CDR3 is CAAGTGELYGYTF. In DNA, the CDR3 is TGTGCCGCCGGGACAGGGGAACTCTATGGCTACACCTTC.

The chain uses TRBV10-3 and TRBJ2-7; D may be TRBD1 (6 bases). Trimming took off 0 bases at V and 4 bases at J, with 13 bases between the two ends. Germline CDR1 ENHRY, CDR2 SYGVKD. This CDR3 has 15 residues. The DNA of the CDR3 is TGTGCCATCAGTGAGTCAGGGGACAAAGCGTACGAGCAGTACTTC. Translated, it gives CAISESGDKAYEQYF.

The rearrangement joins TRBV5-1 to TRBJ2-1; 13 bases are shared with TRBD2. The V gene's germline CDR1 is SGHRS and CDR2 YFSETQ. J lost 8 bases, V lost 5 bases, and 7 bases had no gene match. This CDR3 contains 15 residues. DNA for the CDR3: TGCGCCAGCAGTTCCGGGACTAGCGGGACTGATGAGCAGTTCTTC. Translating it yields CASSSGTSGTDEQFF. Full variable domain (remainder filled in from reference TRBV5-1 and TRBJ2-1): KAGVTQTPRYLIKTRGQQVTLSCSPISGHRSVSWYQQTPGQGLQFLFEYFSETQRNKGNFPGRFSGRQFSNSRSEMNVSTLELGDSALYLCASSSGTSGTDEQFFGPGTRLTVL.

The V and J genes are TRBV19 and TRBJ2-1, with 7 bases matching TRBD2. The ends lost 4 bases at V and 1 base at J; junction bases unmatched: 7. The V gene's germline CDR1 is LNHDA and CDR2 SQIVND (reference sequence). The CDR3 runs 16 residues. CDR3 region: CASSRESGKSYNEQFF. For the CDR3, the DNA is TGTGCCAGTAGTAGAGAAAGCGGGAAGTCCTACAATGAGCAGTTCTTC.

The chain recombines TRBV5-6 with TRBJ1-3; 7 nucleotides line up with TRBD1. This CDR3 has 15 amino acids. V gave up 5 bases and J gave up 0 bases; unmatched junction bases: 5. CDR1 is SGHDT and CDR2 is YYEEEE in the germline V gene. Here the CDR3 reads CASRLDRASGNTIYF. The CDR3, as DNA: TGTGCCAGCAGACTCGACAGGGCCTCTGGAAACACCATATATTTT. The variable domain in full, completed from reference TRBV5-6 and TRBJ1-3, reads DAGVTQSPTHLIKTRGQQVTLRCSPKSGHDTVSWYQQALGQGPQFIFQYYEEEERQRGNFPDRFSGHQFPNYSSELNVNALLLGDSALYLCASRLDRASGNTIYFGEGSWLTVV.

The rearrangement joins TRBV18 to TRBJ1-2; D ambiguous. Trimming stripped 1 base from V and 2 bases from J, with 11 bases between. The CDR3 consists of 15 residues. Germline V gene lookup returns CDR1 KGHSH and CDR2 LQKENI. The CDR3 here is CASSPLEGFNYGYTF. CDR3 bases: TGTGCCAGCTCACCACTAGAGGGATTCAACTATGGCTACACCTTC.

The sample holds one count of this clone. This rearrangement joins TRBV6-4 to TRBJ2-1; D remains ambiguous. The CDR3 extends over 13 amino acids. Germline V gives CDR1 MRHNA, CDR2 SNTAGT. V dropped 3 bases and J dropped 5 bases, with 8 bases sitting between them. CDR3 DNA sequence: TGTGCCAGCAGTGAGCCTAGGGACAATGAGCAGTTCTTC. It translates to CASSEPRDNEQFF.

This clone was observed a single time. The chain combines TRBV2 with TRBJ2-6; D is perhaps TRBD1 (6 bases). Germline V CDR1 and CDR2: SNHLY, FYNNEI. Trimming shortened V by 6 bases and J by 0 bases, and 15 bases separated the two germline ends. The CDR3 extends over 17 amino acids. CDR3 sequence (DNA): TGTGCCAGCAGGCCAGGGGTGGGGAACTCTGGGGCCAACGTCCTGACTTTC. This codes for CASRPGVGNSGANVLTF.

The gene calls are TRBV5-6 and TRBJ1-1; TRBD1 aligns across 10 bases. CDR1 is SGHDT, CDR2 YYEEEE, per germline. The CDR3 sequence is 17 residues long. Germline trimming cut 7 bases from V and 0 bases from J; bases unmatched to any gene: 12. The CDR3 nucleotides read TGTGCCAGCGCTTTTGACAGGGGGCTTGGGATGAACACTGAAGCTTTCTTT. It is translated as CASAFDRGLGMNTEAFF.

The chain combines TRBV29-1 with TRBJ1-2, with D possibly TRBD1 on 5 matching bases. CDR1 and CDR2 (germline): SQVTM, ANQGSEA. The CDR3 extends over 11 amino acids. V dropped 7 bases and J dropped 3 bases, with 9 bases sitting between them. CDR3 in amino acids: CSGGNDYGYTF. The CDR3 coding sequence is TGCAGCGGGGGGAACGACTATGGCTACACCTTC.

The rearrangement links TRBV2 to TRBJ1-2, with D maybe TRBD1 (5 bases). CDR1 is SNHLY, CDR2 FYNNEI, per germline. Trimming removed 6 bases from V and 4 bases from J, with 18 bases in between. This CDR3 has 15 residues. The CDR3 DNA reads TGTGCCAGCAGCATATCCGGGACCAAGCTCTATGGCTACACCTTC. This sequence encodes CASSISGTKLYGYTF.

The chain links TRBV9 to TRBJ1-2; no definite D call. The CDR3 sequence is 15 residues long. Trimming took off 0 bases at V and 6 bases at J, with 15 bases between the two ends. Germline V gene sequence: CDR1 SGDLS, CDR2 YYNGEE. The CDR3 spells CASSVGVPKEHGYTF. CDR3 DNA: TGTGCCAGCAGCGTAGGAGTCCCCAAAGAACATGGCTACACCTTC.

CDR3 loop: CASSFDSGSVYEQYF. The CDR3 DNA reads as TGTGCCAGCAGCTTCGACAGCGGGTCGGTATACGAGCAGTACTTC. V gene TRBV5-4 combines with J gene TRBJ2-7, with D maybe TRBD2 (6 bases). The CDR3 has 15 amino acids. Trimming took 2 bases from V and 4 from J, leaving 16 bases between them. Per the germline V gene, CDR1 is SGHNT and CDR2 is YYREEE (reference sequence).

This chain links TRBV5-4 with TRBJ2-3, with 12 nucleotides matching TRBD2. The junction had 6 bases not matched to a gene; V was cut back by 5 bases and J by 5 bases. Germline loops: CDR1 SGHNT, CDR2 YYREEE (reference sequence). This CDR3 is built from 15 residues. The CDR3 sequence: CASRFGTSGRDTQYF. DNA of the CDR3: TGTGCCAGCAGATTCGGGACTAGCGGGCGAGATACGCAGTATTTT.

The chain carries TRBV18 and TRBJ2-2; D possibly corresponds to TRBD2 (6 bases). The length of the CDR3 is 14 residues. CDR1 and CDR2 (germline): KGHSH, LQKENI. Between the trimmed V and J ends, which lost 1 base and 4 bases, there was a span of 7 bases. CDR3: CASSPREVTGELFF. The DNA of the CDR3 is TGTGCCAGCTCACCACGGGAGGTCACCGGGGAGCTGTTTTTT.

The V gene is TRBV28, the J gene TRBJ1-5; 9 nucleotides match TRBD1. J gave up 0 bases and V 4 bases, and 10 bases lay outside the gene matches. Germline-derived CDR1 and CDR2 are MDHEN and SYDVKM. This CDR3 has 18 residues. The CDR3: CASSYGRDRVYSNQPQHF. CDR3 nucleotides: TGTGCCAGCAGTTACGGCCGGGACAGGGTTTATAGCAATCAGCCCCAGCATTTT.

The chain recombines TRBV18 with TRBJ2-5; TRBD1 is a possible D gene (6 bases). The DNA matches TRBJ2-7 better at its end, which makes the J call doubtful. The CDR3 totals 13 residues. The germline V gene has CDR1 KGHSH and CDR2 LQKENI. The CDR3: CASSPRQAYEQYF. In DNA form, the CDR3 reads TGTGCCAGCTCACCACGACAGGCTTACGAGCAGTACTTC.

J is TRBJ2-7 and V is TRBV5-1; tentatively, D is TRBD1 (7 bases). The germline V gene has CDR1 SGHRS and CDR2 YFSETQ. This CDR3 is 14 amino acids long. V lost 7 bases and J lost 3, with 17 bases in between. CDR3 nucleotide sequence: TGCGCCAGCTCGGGGGAGACAGGGATCTACGAGCAGTACTTC. Translation gives CASSGETGIYEQYF.